This TCR beta chain was captured by sequencing in a study of CD8+CD57+ T cells in acquired aplastic anemia. Study-wide results and caveats: Patients and controls shared approximately 28 CD8+ CDR3 sequences.

Germline lookup yields CDR1 SGHAT and CDR2 FQNNGV. The CDR3 extends over 14 amino acids. Trimming left V 1 base short and J 6 bases short, with 12 bases between. Those patients picked for sequencing had displayed CD8+CD57+ cell expansion on flow cytometry. No therapy had been given to the patients at the time of blood sampling. Notes on this clonotype: Its target is unknown.

Investigators profiled TCR beta VDJ and CDR3 from genomic DNA template. TCRdb recomputed calls from the reads with MiXCR, one row per CDR3 protein. The data contain 170,000 or so distinct CDR3 sequences, more than 60% of them singletons. The sample consisted of sorted CD4+, CD8+, or CD8+CD57+ T cells (not recorded which) from PBMCs. This clonotype was obtained from a human donor with aplastic anemia. The chain combines TRBV11-2 with TRBJ1-1, with a tentative D call TRBD1 (6 bases). CDR3 sequence reads: CASSLVSGGPEAFF. CDR3 nucleotide sequence: TGTGCCAGCAGCTTAGTTTCGGGGGGCCCTGAAGCTTTCTTT.